This is a list of T cell receptor beta chains from one sample in a study of T cell changes during pregnancy in multiple sclerosis. TCRdb keeps only in-frame clones here, not all; method: immunoSEQ multiplex PCR. The table lists 30,000 to 35,000 clones, around nine tenths of them singletons, with 9.5% to 15% in the top ten. The material was CD8+ T cells from peripheral blood mononuclear cells, obtained in the first trimester of pregnancy. The source of these receptors is a female donor with multiple sclerosis, enrolled in a pregnancy study. CDR3s include the opening cysteine and the closing phenylalanine or tryptophan. The D gene is left open where the match is weak. Part of the rows lack a size; the others show once, few, many or a class for expanded clones.

clone size,CDR3 length,D gene,J gene,V gene,CDR3 protein,CDR3 DNA
NA,12,NA,TRBJ2-7,TRBV7-8,CASRGRAYEQYF,TGTGCCAGCAGGGGCAGAGCCTACGAGCAGTACTTC
NA,15,NA,TRBJ1-1,TRBV15,CATSREGLAGTEAFF,TGTGCCACCAGCAGAGAGGGTTTGGCAGGCACTGAAGCTTTCTTT
NA,13,NA,TRBJ2-1,TRBV7-9,CASSYSDGDEQFF,TGTGCCAGCAGCTATTCGGACGGGGATGAGCAGTTCTTC
NA,15,TRBD2,TRBJ2-5,TRBV10-2,CASSRTSGSGETQYF,TGCGCCAGCAGCCGCACTAGCGGGAGTGGGGAGACCCAGTACTTC
NA,13,NA,TRBJ2-1,TRBV12-5,CASGPGHDDEQFF,TGTGCTAGTGGGCCGGGACATGACGATGAGCAGTTCTTC
once,14,NA,TRBJ2-7,TRBV19,CASSYRQDKGEQYF,TGTGCCAGTAGTTACAGACAGGACAAAGGCGAGCAGTACTTC
NA,18,TRBD1,TRBJ2-7,TRBV19,CASTTPSDRPLCSYEQYF,TGTGCCAGTACCACCCCCTCGGACAGGCCCCTTTGCTCCTACGAGCAGTACTTC
NA,16,NA,TRBJ1-4,TRBV6-5,CASSYFRGGSNEKLFF,TGTGCCAGCAGTTACTTTCGGGGGGGATCTAATGAAAAACTGTTTTTT
NA,14,NA,TRBJ1-1,TRBV5-6,CASDRGGLNTEAFF,TGTGCCAGCGATAGGGGGGGGCTGAACACTGAAGCTTTCTTT
NA,15,TRBD1,TRBJ1-5,TRBV28,CASSPQGVGNQPQHF,TGTGCCAGCAGTCCTCAGGGGGTTGGCAATCAGCCCCAGCATTTT
NA,17,TRBD2,TRBJ2-7,TRBV7-9,CASSAFRAGLREGEQYF,TGTGCCAGCAGCGCCTTCCGAGCGGGGCTGCGGGAGGGTGAGCAGTACTTC
NA,16,TRBD2,TRBJ2-3,TRBV27,CASTLLASGITDTQYF,TGTGCCAGCACCCTCTTGGCTAGCGGGATCACAGATACGCAGTATTTT
NA,13,NA,TRBJ1-2,TRBV5-4,CASSLWAGDSYTF,TGTGCCAGCAGCTTGTGGGCAGGGGATAGCTACACCTTC
NA,13,NA,TRBJ2-7,TRBV7-2,CASSYSGGYEQYF,TGTGCCAGCAGCTATAGCGGAGGCTACGAGCAGTACTTC
NA,14,TRBD1,TRBJ1-1,TRBV9,CASSGRGIDAEAFF,TGTGCCAGCAGCGGCAGGGGGATTGACGCTGAAGCTTTCTTT
NA,13,TRBD1,TRBJ2-7,TRBV7-6,CASSPRQGYEQYF,TGTGCCAGCAGCCCTCGACAGGGGTACGAGCAGTACTTC
NA,13,NA,TRBJ1-2,TRBV19,CASSIGANYGYTF,TGTGCCAGTAGTATAGGGGCCAACTATGGCTACACCTTC
NA,15,NA,TRBJ2-6,TRBV4-1,CASSQILWGANVLTF,TGCGCCAGCAGCCAAATCCTATGGGGGGCCAACGTCCTGACTTTC
NA,15,NA,TRBJ2-2,TRBV5-4,CASSLGLANTGELFF,TGTGCCAGCAGCTTGGGTCTAGCGAACACCGGGGAGCTGTTTTTT
NA,13,NA,TRBJ2-2,TRBV28,CASSLVGAGELFF,TGTGCCAGCAGTTTGGTGGGCGCCGGGGAGCTGTTTTTT
NA,14,NA,TRBJ2-1,TRBV28,CASRPSLSYNEQFF,TGTGCCAGCAGGCCTAGCTTGTCCTACAATGAGCAGTTCTTC
once,14,TRBD1,TRBJ1-2,TRBV9,CASSVGTGLMGYTF,TGTGCCAGCAGCGTCGGGACAGGGCTAATGGGCTACACCTTC
once,10,NA,TRBJ1-1,TRBV2,CASSYGEGIF,TGTGCCAGCAGTTATGGGGAGGGAATCTTT
NA,14,TRBD1,TRBJ1-2,TRBV2,CASSEGTGGYGYTF,TGTGCCAGCAGCGAGGGGACAGGGGGCTATGGCTACACCTTC
NA,19,TRBD1,TRBJ2-7,TRBV4-1,CASSQGDIPGTVSSYEQYF,TGCGCCAGCAGCCAGGGAGATATTCCCGGGACAGTATCCTCCTACGAGCAGTACTTC
once,17,NA,TRBJ2-6,TRBV4-3,CASSQAVQGAGANVLTF,TGCGCCAGCAGCCAAGCAGTACAGGGTGCTGGGGCCAACGTCCTGACTTTC
NA,14,NA,TRBJ2-7,TRBV7-9,CASSSGLNPYEQYF,TGTGCCAGCAGCTCGGGACTTAATCCCTACGAGCAGTACTTC
NA,15,NA,TRBJ1-3,TRBV9,CASSVAGSGGNTIYF,TGTGCCAGCAGCGTAGCAGGGTCAGGTGGAAACACCATATATTTT
NA,17,NA,TRBJ1-6,TRBV25-1,CASSELEGEMGNSPLHF,TGTGCCAGCAGTGAATTAGAGGGGGAAATGGGGAATTCACCCCTCCACTTT